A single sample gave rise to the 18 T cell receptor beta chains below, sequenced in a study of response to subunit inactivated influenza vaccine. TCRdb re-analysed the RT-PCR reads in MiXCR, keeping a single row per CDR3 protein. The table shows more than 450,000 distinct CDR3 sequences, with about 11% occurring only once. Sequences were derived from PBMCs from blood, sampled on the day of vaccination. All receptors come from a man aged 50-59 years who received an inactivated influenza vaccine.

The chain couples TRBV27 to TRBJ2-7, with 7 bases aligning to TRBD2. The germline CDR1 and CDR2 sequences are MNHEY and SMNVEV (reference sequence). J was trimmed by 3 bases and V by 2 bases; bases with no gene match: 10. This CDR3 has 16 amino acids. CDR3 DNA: TGTGCCAGCAGTTTAAAGGGAGGGGTTCCCTTCTACGAGCAGTACTTC. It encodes CASSLKGGVPFYEQYF.

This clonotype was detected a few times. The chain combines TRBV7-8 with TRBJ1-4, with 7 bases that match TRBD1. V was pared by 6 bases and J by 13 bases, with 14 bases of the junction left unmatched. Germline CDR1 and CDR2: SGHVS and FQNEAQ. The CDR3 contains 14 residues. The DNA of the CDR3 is TGTGCCAGCAGTAAACCAGGGACTTCAGGGGGACTGTTTTTT. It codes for CASSKPGTSGGLFF.

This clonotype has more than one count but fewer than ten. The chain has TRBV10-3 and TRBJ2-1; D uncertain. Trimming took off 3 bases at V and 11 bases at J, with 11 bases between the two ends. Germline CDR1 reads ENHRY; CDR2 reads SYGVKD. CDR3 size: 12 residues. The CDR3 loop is CAISENLAQQFF. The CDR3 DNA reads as TGTGCCATCAGTGAAAATTTGGCCCAGCAGTTCTTC.

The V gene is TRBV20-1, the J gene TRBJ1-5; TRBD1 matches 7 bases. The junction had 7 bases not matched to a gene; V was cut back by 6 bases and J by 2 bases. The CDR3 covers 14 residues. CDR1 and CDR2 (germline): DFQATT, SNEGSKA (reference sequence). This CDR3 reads CSAYSDRGNQPQHF. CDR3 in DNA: TGCAGTGCCTATTCTGACAGGGGCAATCAGCCCCAGCATTTT.

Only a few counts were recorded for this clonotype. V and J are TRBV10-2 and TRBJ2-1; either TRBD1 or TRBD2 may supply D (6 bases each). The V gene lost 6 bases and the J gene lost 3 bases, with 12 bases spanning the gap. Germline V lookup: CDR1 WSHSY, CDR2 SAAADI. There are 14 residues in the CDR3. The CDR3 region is CASRMGGDYNEQFF. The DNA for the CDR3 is TGCGCCAGCAGGATGGGGGGCGACTACAATGAGCAGTTCTTC.

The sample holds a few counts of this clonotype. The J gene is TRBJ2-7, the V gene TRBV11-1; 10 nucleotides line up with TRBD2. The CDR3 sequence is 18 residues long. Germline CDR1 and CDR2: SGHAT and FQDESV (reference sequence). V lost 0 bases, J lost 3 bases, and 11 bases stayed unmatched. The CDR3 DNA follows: TGTGCCAGCAGCTTAGCGCTAGCGGGAGTCTTTACAGACTACGAGCAGTACTTC. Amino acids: CASSLALAGVFTDYEQYF.

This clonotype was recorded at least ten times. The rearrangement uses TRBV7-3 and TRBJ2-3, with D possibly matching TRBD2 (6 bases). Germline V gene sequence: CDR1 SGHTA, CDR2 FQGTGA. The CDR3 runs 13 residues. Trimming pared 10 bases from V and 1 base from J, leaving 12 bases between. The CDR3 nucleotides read TGTGCCACCGGGAGCGGAGGCACAGATACGCAGTATTTT. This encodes CATGSGGTDTQYF. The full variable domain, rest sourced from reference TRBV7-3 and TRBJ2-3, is GAGVSQTPSNKVTEKGKYVELRCDPISGHTALYWYRQSLGQGPEFLIYFQGTGAADDSGLPNDRFFAVRPEGSVSTLKIQRTERGDSAVYLCATGSGGTDTQYFGPGTRLTVL.

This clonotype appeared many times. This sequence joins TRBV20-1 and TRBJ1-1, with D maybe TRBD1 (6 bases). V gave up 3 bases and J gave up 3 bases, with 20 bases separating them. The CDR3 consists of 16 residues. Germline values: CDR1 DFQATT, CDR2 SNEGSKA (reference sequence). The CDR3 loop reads CSARALGRGEYTEAFF. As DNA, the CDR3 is TGCAGTGCTAGGGCCTTGGGTAGGGGGGAGTACACTGAAGCTTTCTTT.

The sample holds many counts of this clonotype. The CDR3, as DNA: TGCAGCGTTGTCCCAGGGGGGGAGACCCAGTACTTC. Amino acid sequence: CSVVPGGETQYF. The chain couples TRBV29-1 to TRBJ2-5; a weak D match, TRBD1 (7 bases). The V gene's germline CDR1 is SQVTM and CDR2 ANQGSEA. This CDR3 comprises 12 residues. Deletions cut 4 bases from V and 5 bases from J, with 11 bases between.

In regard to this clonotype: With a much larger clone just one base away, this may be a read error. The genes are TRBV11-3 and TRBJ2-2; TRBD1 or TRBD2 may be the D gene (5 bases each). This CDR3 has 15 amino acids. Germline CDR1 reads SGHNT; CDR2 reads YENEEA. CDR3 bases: TGTGCCAGCAGCTTAGATAGAGGGACCACCAGGGAGCTGTTTTTT. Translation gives CASSLDRGTTRELFF.

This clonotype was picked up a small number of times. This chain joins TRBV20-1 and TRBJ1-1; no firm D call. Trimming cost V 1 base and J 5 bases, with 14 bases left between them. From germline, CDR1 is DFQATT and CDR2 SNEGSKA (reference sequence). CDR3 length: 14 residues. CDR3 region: CSARVGGPRTEAFF. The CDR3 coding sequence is TGCAGTGCTAGAGTAGGTGGCCCTCGGACTGAAGCTTTCTTT.

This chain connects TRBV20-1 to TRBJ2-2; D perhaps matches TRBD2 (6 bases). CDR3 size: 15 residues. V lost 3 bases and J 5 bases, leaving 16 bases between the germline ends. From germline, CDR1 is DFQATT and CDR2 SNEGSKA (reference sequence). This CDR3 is CSASSGRPTTGELFF. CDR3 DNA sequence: TGCAGTGCTAGTAGTGGGAGGCCGACAACCGGGGAGCTGTTTTTT.

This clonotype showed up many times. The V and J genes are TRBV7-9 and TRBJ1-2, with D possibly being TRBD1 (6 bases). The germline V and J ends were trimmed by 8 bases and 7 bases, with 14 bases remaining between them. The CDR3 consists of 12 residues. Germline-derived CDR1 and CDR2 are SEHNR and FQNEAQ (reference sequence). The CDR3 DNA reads TGTGCCAGCGGACAGACTTCTCGTGGCTACACCTTC. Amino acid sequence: CASGQTSRGYTF.

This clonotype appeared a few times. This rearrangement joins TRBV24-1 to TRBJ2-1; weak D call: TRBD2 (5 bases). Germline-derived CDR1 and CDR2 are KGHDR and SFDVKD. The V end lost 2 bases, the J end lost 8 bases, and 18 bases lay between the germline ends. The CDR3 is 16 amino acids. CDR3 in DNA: TGTGCCACCAGTGATTCCTCTAACGGGATAGGCGATGAGCAGTTCTTC. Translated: CATSDSSNGIGDEQFF.

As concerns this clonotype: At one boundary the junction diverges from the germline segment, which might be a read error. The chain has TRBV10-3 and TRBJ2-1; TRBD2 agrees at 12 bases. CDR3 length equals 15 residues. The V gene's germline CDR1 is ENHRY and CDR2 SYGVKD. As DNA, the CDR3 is TGTGCCATCAGCCCGACTAGCGGGGGAGGTAATGAGCAGGTCTTC. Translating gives CAISPTSGGGNEQVF.

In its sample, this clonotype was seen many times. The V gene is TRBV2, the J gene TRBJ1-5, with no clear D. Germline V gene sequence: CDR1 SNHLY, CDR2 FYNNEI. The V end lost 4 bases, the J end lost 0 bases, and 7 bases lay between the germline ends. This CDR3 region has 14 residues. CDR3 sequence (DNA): TGTGCCAGCAGTGGTGGATATAGCAATCAGCCCCAGCATTTT. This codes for CASSGGYSNQPQHF. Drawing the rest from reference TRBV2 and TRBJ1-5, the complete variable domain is EPEVTQTPSHQVTQMGQEVILRCVPISNHLYFYWYRQILGQKVEFLVSFYNNEISEKSEIFDDQFSVERPDGSNFTLKIRSTKLEDSAMYFCASSGGYSNQPQHFGDGTRLSIL.

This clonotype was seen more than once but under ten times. CDR3 protein: CSAHGVNTPYEQYF. The CDR3 nucleotides are TGCAGCGCCCATGGCGTTAATACCCCCTACGAGCAGTACTTC. The J gene is TRBJ2-7, the V gene TRBV20-1; D not certain. CDR3 length: 14 residues. Germline loops: CDR1 DFQATT, CDR2 SNEGSKA (reference sequence).

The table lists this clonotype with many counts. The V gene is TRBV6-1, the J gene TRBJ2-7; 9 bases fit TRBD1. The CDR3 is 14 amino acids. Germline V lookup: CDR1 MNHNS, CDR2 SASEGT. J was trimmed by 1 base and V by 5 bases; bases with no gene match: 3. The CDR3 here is CASSTGQGSYEQYF. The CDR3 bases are TGTGCCAGCAGTACCGGACAGGGGTCCTACGAGCAGTACTTC.